Below, one T cell receptor (beta chain) is given with its context. This sample stems from a study of blood T cell repertoires in COVID-19. The wider study: PBMCs, B-cell-depleted T cells, or T cells provided the cDNA or gDNA that made up the material.

Cohorts were based on clinical histories the participants reported. Contact with a PCR-confirmed or clinician-diagnosed COVID-19 case occurred within 2 weeks of entry. Generated by immunoSEQ multiplex PCR, the TCRdb table keeps only in-frame clones and is missing some. Of roughly 150,000 clones in the sample, about 80% were seen once. This receptor was taken from a woman aged 18-29 years who had been exposed to COVID-19. Sample: PBMCs or T cells enriched from blood (not recorded which).

CDR3 protein: CASSHKTGQGWSNQPQHF. CDR3 nucleotide sequence: TGTGCCAGTAGTCATAAAACCGGACAGGGTTGGAGCAATCAGCCCCAGCATTTT. The rearrangement links TRBV19 to TRBJ1-5; 8 nucleotides agree with TRBD1. The CDR3 sequence is 18 residues long. Germline lookup yields CDR1 LNHDA and CDR2 SQIVND (reference sequence). With V trimmed by 5 bases and J by 1 base, 13 bases remained unmatched. The entire variable domain, with the rest obtained from reference TRBV19 and TRBJ1-5, is as follows: DGGITQSPKYLFRKEGQNVTLSCEQNLNHDAMYWYRQDPGQGLRLIYYSQIVNDFQKGDIAEGYSVSREKKESFPLTVTSAQKNPTAFYLCASSHKTGQGWSNQPQHFGDGTRLSIL.